This T cell receptor (beta chain) came from a study of tumor and adjacent non-tumor tissue in lung cancer. With regard to this clonotype: Its antigen is unidentified. Sequence at one end of the junction differs from germline and may be a read error.

The library came from three nested PCR rounds adapted from ARM-PCR protocols. MiXCR, applied by TCRdb to the multiplex PCR reads, yields one record per CDR3 protein. Here the sample spans 91,000 or so distinct CDR3 sequences, roughly 70% being singletons. Findings and caveats of the study: Top 100 clones took a larger repertoire share in normal lung. TCR diversity was significantly greater in tumor than normal lung tissue.

RNA was extracted from bulk tissue without any cell sorting. This receptor was obtained from a man between 60 and 75 years old with non-small cell lung cancer. Material: lung tumor tissue.

In DNA, the CDR3 is TGTGCCGGCAGCCATGGGACTAGCAGGAGCCATGAGCAGTTCTTC. Translated: CAGSHGTSRSHEQFF. The V call is TRBV11-3, the J call TRBJ2-1, with TRBD2 identical over 9 bases. Looked up from germline, CDR1 is SGHNT and CDR2 is YENEEA. This CDR3 region has 15 residues.